This TCR beta chain derives from a study of shared clonotypes between healthy human individuals. The V gene end was trimmed by 2 bases and the J gene end by 4 bases; junction bases not matched to a gene: 8. The CDR3 length is 15 residues. Germline V gene sequence: CDR1 KGHSH, CDR2 LQKENI. Overall study findings and caveats: The authors sampled blood alone, and tissue repertoires likely differ.

Sorted-subset replicate PCRs used about 190 ng of genomic DNA. This amount corresponded to about 29,000 T cell genomes. Assay: immunoSEQ multiplex PCR; the TCRdb copy retains only in-frame clones and omits some. The sample carries approximately 2.3 million clones, 85% to 95% recorded once. On this clone itself: The antigen is unknown.

The chain recombines TRBV18 with TRBJ2-7; 7 bases map to TRBD2. The sequenced material came from naive CD4+ T cells from PBMCs. Noted subset: CD45RA+ positively selected. The receptor's source is a man younger than 35 in good health. Some clones in this sample may be carry-over from other donors' samples. CDR3 coding DNA: TGTGCCAGCTCACCAGCGGCTAGCGGAGGATACGAGCAGTACTTC. This sequence encodes CASSPAASGGYEQYF.